The clone carrying this T cell receptor beta chain was seen only a few times. The sample originates from a study of human T cells and chemical hapten exposure. The time point is: pre-sensitization, week 0. This sample's treatment: therapeutic diphenylcyclopropenone sensitization with weekly scalp DPC. In every case, blood was obtained before the patch test was applied. Germline loops: CDR1 MDHEN, CDR2 SYDVKM. V was trimmed by 4 bases and J by 1 base, leaving 10 bases between them. The CDR3 runs to 14 residues. MiXCR, applied by TCRdb to the RACE reads, yields one record per CDR3 protein. Of about 350,000 distinct CDR3 sequences listed, 5% to 6.5% are singletons.

The sequences come from whole blood, collected in connection with sensitization to the hapten diphenylcyclopropenone (DPC). The chain joins TRBV28 to TRBJ1-2; D ambiguous. The receptor comes from a woman between 18 and 29 years old with alopecia areata. Some clones in this sample may be carry-over from other donors' samples. The CDR3 region has the DNA TGTGCCAGCAGTTCGCCGGGATTTAACTATGGCTACACCTTC. This sequence encodes CASSSPGFNYGYTF.